This TCR beta chain originates from a study of T cells expressing NK-cell markers. Whole-study context: The study drew TCR beta repertoires from sorted CD3+CD56+NKG2C+, CD3+CD56+NKG2C- and CD3+CD56-NKG2C+ T cells. Overall study results and limits: There were four donors in whom these clonotypes also led the CD3+CD56-NKG2C+ fraction.

As to this clonotype: The antigen remains unidentified.

From its re-call of the 5' RACE reads, TCRdb lists each CDR3 protein once, without DNA. The specimen's table records roughly 350,000 distinct CDR3 sequences. The CDR3 runs 16 residues. Germline assignment: CDR1 MNHEY and CDR2 SVGEGT. Sequencing was performed on blood T cells: a sorted CD56 or NKG2C T cell subset, CD4+ or CD8+ T cells, or bulk PBMC T cells (not recorded which). The TCR comes from a man aged 18 to 69 in good health. The chain employs TRBV6-2 or TRBV6-3 and TRBJ2-3; TCRdb's D call, TRBD1, is unchecked because there is no DNA. CDR3 region: CASSYRRQGHTDTQYF.